These 15 T cell receptor beta chains were sequenced from one sample in a study of T cell changes during pregnancy in multiple sclerosis. The repertoire was sequenced with immunoSEQ multiplex PCR; TCRdb's copy has only in-frame clones and lacks some. The sample records approximately 130,000 clones, about 96% being singletons. The material sequenced was peripheral blood, taken after pregnancy. These receptors were taken from a female donor with multiple sclerosis, enrolled in a pregnancy study.

This chain connects TRBV9 to TRBJ1-1, with TRBD1 matching 11 bases. The CDR3 loop spans 15 amino acids. Germline V gene sequence: CDR1 SGDLS, CDR2 YYNGEE. With 4 bases clipped from V and 5 bases from J, the junction kept 7 bases outside the gene matches. The CDR3 loop is CASSTGDRGETEAFF. The CDR3 DNA follows: TGTGCCAGCAGCACGGGGGACAGGGGGGAGACTGAAGCTTTCTTT.

V and J are TRBV27 and TRBJ2-7, with D tentatively TRBD1 (5 bases). The CDR3 has 11 amino acids. V gave up 8 bases and J gave up 5 bases, with 10 bases separating them. Germline assignment: CDR1 MNHEY and CDR2 SMNVEV (reference sequence). The DNA for the CDR3 is TGTGCCAGCGGCAGGGTCAACGAGCAGTACTTC. It codes for CASGRVNEQYF.

This clone was recorded only once. The genes are TRBV27 and TRBJ2-3; D might be TRBD1 (6 bases). CDR1 and CDR2 (germline): MNHEY, SMNVEV (reference sequence). Trimming took off 9 bases at V and 6 bases at J, with 28 bases between the two ends. This CDR3 is built from 17 residues. The CDR3 bases are TGTGCCAGTTCTACGCCCGGGACACCGAAAAAGCGTGATACGCAGTATTTT. Its translation: CASSTPGTPKKRDTQYF.

V gene TRBV19 combines with J gene TRBJ2-7, with a possible D match to TRBD2 (6 bases). Germline V CDR1 and CDR2: LNHDA, SQIVND (reference sequence). The CDR3 sequence is 15 residues long. With 3 bases removed from V and 7 bases from J, the gap between germline ends came to 19 bases. CDR3: CASSMEAGVKREQYF. CDR3 coding DNA: TGTGCCAGTAGTATGGAAGCGGGCGTTAAGCGGGAGCAGTACTTC.

This chain uses TRBV11-2 with TRBJ2-7; 12 nucleotides agree with TRBD2. CDR1 SGHAT and CDR2 FQNNGV come from the germline V gene. The CDR3 extends over 14 amino acids. Unmatched junction bases numbered 2, after V lost 5 bases and J lost 3 bases. CDR3 coding DNA: TGTGCCAGCAGCACACTAGCGGGAGGCTACGAGCAGTACTTC. The encoded protein is CASSTLAGGYEQYF.

This chain uses TRBV7-8 with TRBJ2-3; TRBD1 aligns across 7 bases. The CDR3 spans 17 residues. The V segment lost 0 bases and the J segment 4 bases; nucleotides outside the gene matches: 10. Looked up from germline, CDR1 is SGHVS and CDR2 is FQNEAQ. The CDR3 DNA follows: TGTGCCAGCAGCTTAGCTGGAGACAGGGTTTTATCAGATACGCAGTATTTT. This sequence encodes CASSLAGDRVLSDTQYF.

The chain carries TRBV5-4 and TRBJ2-7, with 8 bases that match TRBD2. V was clipped by 4 bases and J by 0 bases; unmatched bases: 9. Germline CDR1 and CDR2: SGHNT and YYREEE (reference sequence). The CDR3 is made up of 16 amino acids. The CDR3 nucleotides read TGTGCCAGCAGCAGAGGGCATAGCGGGACCTCCTACGAGCAGTACTTC. Translating it yields CASSRGHSGTSYEQYF. Full variable domain (outside the CDR3, taken from reference TRBV5-4 and TRBJ2-7): ETGVTQSPTHLIKTRGQQVTLRCSSQSGHNTVSWYQQALGQGPQFIFQYYREEENGRGNFPPRFSGLQFPNYSSELNVNALELDDSALYLCASSRGHSGTSYEQYFGPGTRLTVT.

The V and J genes are TRBV27 and TRBJ2-7; no firm D call. The V and J ends lost 1 base and 3 bases respectively, with 10 bases between them. CDR1 is MNHEY, CDR2 SMNVEV, per germline (reference sequence). The CDR3 is 14 amino acids. The CDR3 region has the DNA TGTGCCAGCAGTTTATTAGACAACCTCTACGAGCAGTACTTC. As protein: CASSLLDNLYEQYF.

Written as DNA, the CDR3 is TGTGCCAGCAGCTTGTCTCCTAGCGGGTTCAGCACAGATACGCAGTATTTT. The encoded protein is CASSLSPSGFSTDTQYF. The genes are TRBV5-4 and TRBJ2-3; 8 bases map to TRBD2. V gave up 1 base and J gave up 0 bases; unmatched junction bases: 7. In germline, CDR1 is SGHNT, CDR2 YYREEE (reference sequence). The CDR3 sequence is 17 residues long.

This clone was seen a single time. The chain uses TRBV7-2 and TRBJ2-3, with 7 bases lining up with TRBD2. CDR3 size: 15 residues. The J segment lost 2 bases and the V segment lost 2 bases, leaving 4 bases of the junction unmatched. Germline CDR1 is SGHTA and CDR2 is FQGNSA. The CDR3 region has the DNA TGTGCCAGCAGCTTATTCGCGGGAGTCACAGATACGCAGTATTTT. This translates into CASSLFAGVTDTQYF.

The V call is TRBV6-1, the J call TRBJ1-2; TRBD1 aligns across 7 bases. The junction had 5 bases not matched to a gene; V was cut back by 2 bases and J by 8 bases. The germline V gene has CDR1 MNHNS and CDR2 SASEGT. The CDR3 runs 13 residues. CDR3: CASSERGHRGYTF. DNA of the CDR3: TGTGCCAGCAGTGAAAGGGGGCATCGCGGCTACACCTTC.

The CDR3 protein is CASSTIGSGSYNEQFF. As DNA, the CDR3 is TGTGCCAGTAGTACGATCGGAAGCGGGAGCTACAATGAGCAGTTCTTC. This chain uses TRBV19 with TRBJ2-1; 8 bases map to TRBD2. Trimming cost V 4 bases and J 3 bases; bases outside gene matches: 8. Germline V gene lookup returns CDR1 LNHDA and CDR2 SQIVND (reference sequence). This CDR3 contains 16 residues.

The rearrangement links TRBV21-1 to TRBJ2-7; the table's D call, TRBD1, has no DNA check behind it. TRBV21-1 is a pseudogene. This CDR3 is built from 9 residues. The CDR3 coding sequence is TGTGCCAGCAGCCCAGAACAGTACTTC. It is translated as CASSPEQYF.

This rearrangement joins TRBV5-1 to TRBJ2-7, with 8 bases lining up with TRBD2. With V trimmed by 0 bases and J by 2 bases, 1 base remained unmatched. Germline CDR1 and CDR2: SGHRS and YFSETQ. The CDR3 loop spans 14 amino acids. CDR3 nucleotide sequence: TGCGCCAGCAGCTTGGAGGGACTAGCCTACGAGCAGTACTTC. Translation: CASSLEGLAYEQYF.

The J gene is TRBJ2-7, the V gene TRBV5-8; 8 bases line up with TRBD2. V was clipped by 6 bases and J by 4 bases; unmatched bases: 15. CDR3 length equals 16 residues. The germline CDR1 and CDR2 sequences are SGHTS and YDEGEE. The chain's CDR3 is CASTPGGAGDGYEQYF. For the CDR3, the DNA is TGTGCCAGCACCCCGGGAGGAGCGGGAGACGGTTACGAGCAGTACTTC.